The 2 T cell receptor beta chains in this list originate from one sample, sequenced in a study of blood T cell repertoires in COVID-19 (dated by TCRdb to about 2020). Library creation used the immunoSEQ multiplex PCR assay. TCRdb holds this immuneACCESS table with in-frame rearrangements only. Some clones are missing; in checked studies, unresolved V genes explain under half, and the rest has no known cause. This sample gives roughly 82,000 clones in total; more than 70% of them show up just once. The ten largest clones add up to 15% to 20% of the sample. Sample: peripheral blood. Receptors originate from a woman aged 60-75 years with acute or convalescent COVID-19.

The rearrangement links TRBV11-3 to TRBJ1-1; no definite D call. Between the trimmed V and J ends, which lost 0 bases and 3 bases, there was a span of 17 bases. The CDR3 is 17 amino acids. CDR1 SGHNT and CDR2 YENEEA come from the germline V gene. CDR3 sequence: CASSLDSPEDRDTEAFF. CDR3 sequence (DNA): TGTGCCAGCAGCTTAGATAGTCCTGAAGATCGAGACACTGAAGCTTTCTTT.

This chain joins TRBV5-4 and TRBJ1-2, with D maybe TRBD1 (5 bases). The CDR3 is 12 residues long. Trimming pared 3 bases from V and 4 bases from J, leaving 7 bases between. Per the germline V gene, CDR1 is SGHNT and CDR2 is YYREEE (reference sequence). CDR3 amino acids: CASSSDSYGYTF. CDR3 bases: TGTGCCAGCAGCTCTGACAGCTATGGCTACACCTTC.